Given below is one TCR beta chain in context. The target of this receptor is not known. No much larger clone exists at a distance of one base, and base qualities are not known. The data were obtained in a study of blood T cell repertoires in COVID-19 (dated by TCRdb to 2018 to 2021). With respect to the entire study: Collaborator samples came from the United States, Italy and Spain and covered acute and convalescent phases of COVID-19. The material from the prospective study consisted of cDNA or gDNA derived from T cells, B-cell-depleted T cells, or PBMCs. Deeply sampled blood TCRbeta repertoires from subjects exposed to, actively infected with, or recovered from COVID-19 were included in the dataset. The repertoires were released in a freely available public database intended as a resource for research on the immune response to SARS-CoV-2. The samples were drawn from two sources: the first 160 participants of the ongoing ImmuneRACE study, and 1,254 subjects contributed by 6 global collaborators. The sample metadata nearly always contained a de-identified subject ID, COVID-19 status, age in years and sex. Where available, HLA class I and class II types were obtained from metadata supplied by the sample provider rather than from assay-based typing. On the study overall, not on this receptor specifically: The quantity of clinical and demographic metadata differed by source and by participant and was supplied without curation.

The immunoSEQ Assay, a bias-controlled multiplex PCR, was used to amplify TCRbeta CDR3 regions from genomic DNA. Concerning the study's data processing: Nucleated cell counts per sample were estimated from amplification of reference gene primers within the assay. To quantify the absolute abundance of each unique TCRbeta CDR3 rearrangement, sequence reads were collapsed and filtered. For each sample, productive Simpson clonality was calculated as the square root of Simpson's diversity index across productive rearrangements. TCRdb holds this immuneACCESS table with in-frame rearrangements only. Some clones are missing; in checked studies, unresolved V genes explain under half, and the rest has no known cause. That table is the source of V, J and clone size, and D and trimming were worked out from the DNA. The sample includes 150,000 to 200,000 clones, with around 82% observed a single time. The ten largest make up around 2% of the sample.

Collaborating institutions collected whole blood in K2EDTA tubes following their own protocols. For TCRbeta analysis, collaborator samples were shipped as frozen whole blood, as isolated PBMCs, or as DNA extracted from either sample type. The V end loses 1 base and the J end loses 9 bases, and a stretch of 13 bases separates them. CDR1 and CDR2, per the germline V gene (reference sequence), are MNHEY and SMNVEV. Its CDR3 holds 14 amino acids, cysteine through phenylalanine. Only the CDR3 portion is preserved as DNA: 42 bases, with reading frame beginning at the first base. Material: peripheral blood. This TCR was sampled from an elderly woman with acute or convalescent COVID-19. The rearranged chain carries TRBV27 and TRBJ1-5; a tentative D match to TRBD1 spans 5 bases. The bases read TGTGCCAGCAGTTTATTTTGGGGCTACTGGCCCCAGCATTTT. Its translation reads: CASSLFWGYWPQHF.